The entry that follows covers one T cell receptor beta chain sequence. Its target is not known. The same CDR3 also results from other DNA sequences found in this sample. The source of the sample is a study of follicular helper T cells after annual influenza vaccination. Study in general: After each seasonal flu vaccination, blood came on days 0, 7 and 28.

Time point noted: 2014-2015 season, 7 days after vaccination. No donor had influenza vaccine in the prior 6 months; all lived in the community. Sorted cTfh were non-naive CD4+CXCR5+PD-1+, either ICOS+CD38+ or ICOS-CD38-. Some clones are missing from TCRdb's copy, which holds only in-frame ones; the method was immunoSEQ multiplex PCR. The table includes about 3,200 clones, 80% to 90% detected once. Overall study results and limits: Day 7 ICOS+CD38+ clones later appeared mostly in ICOS-CD38- cTfh.

V shed 0 bases, J shed 5 bases, and the junction held 9 bases outside the gene matches. The CDR3 length is 16 residues. From germline, CDR1 is SGDLS and CDR2 YYNGEE. The chain combines TRBV9 with TRBJ2-5, with 8 bases that match TRBD2. Sequences were derived from CXCR5+ CD38- circulating T follicular helper cells from blood, sampled 7 days after influenza vaccination. Indicated subset: circulating Tfh, non-naive CD4+CXCR5+PD-1+ (ICOS+CD38+ or ICOS-CD38-). This clonotype originated in an adult who received the influenza vaccine. CDR3 DNA: TGTGCCAGCAGCGTAGGGGGGACTAGGGGCGGGGAGACCCAGTACTTC. Translating it yields CASSVGGTRGGETQYF.